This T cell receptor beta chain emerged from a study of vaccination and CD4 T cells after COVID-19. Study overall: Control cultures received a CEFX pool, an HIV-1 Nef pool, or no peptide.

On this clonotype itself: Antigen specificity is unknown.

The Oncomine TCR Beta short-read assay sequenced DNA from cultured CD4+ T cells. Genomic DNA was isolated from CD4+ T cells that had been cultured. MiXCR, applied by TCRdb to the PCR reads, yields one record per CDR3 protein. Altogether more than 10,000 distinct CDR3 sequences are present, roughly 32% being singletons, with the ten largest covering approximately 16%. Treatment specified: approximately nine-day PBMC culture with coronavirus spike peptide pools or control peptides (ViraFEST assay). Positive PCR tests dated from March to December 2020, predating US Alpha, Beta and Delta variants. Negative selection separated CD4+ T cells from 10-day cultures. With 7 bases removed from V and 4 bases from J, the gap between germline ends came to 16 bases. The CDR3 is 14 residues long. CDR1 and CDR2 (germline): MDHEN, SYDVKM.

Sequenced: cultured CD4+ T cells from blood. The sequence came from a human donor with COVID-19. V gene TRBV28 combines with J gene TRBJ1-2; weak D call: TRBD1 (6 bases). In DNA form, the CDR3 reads TGTGCCAGCACAAACGCGGGCAGGGGCTATGGCTACACCTTC. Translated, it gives CASTNAGRGYGYTF.